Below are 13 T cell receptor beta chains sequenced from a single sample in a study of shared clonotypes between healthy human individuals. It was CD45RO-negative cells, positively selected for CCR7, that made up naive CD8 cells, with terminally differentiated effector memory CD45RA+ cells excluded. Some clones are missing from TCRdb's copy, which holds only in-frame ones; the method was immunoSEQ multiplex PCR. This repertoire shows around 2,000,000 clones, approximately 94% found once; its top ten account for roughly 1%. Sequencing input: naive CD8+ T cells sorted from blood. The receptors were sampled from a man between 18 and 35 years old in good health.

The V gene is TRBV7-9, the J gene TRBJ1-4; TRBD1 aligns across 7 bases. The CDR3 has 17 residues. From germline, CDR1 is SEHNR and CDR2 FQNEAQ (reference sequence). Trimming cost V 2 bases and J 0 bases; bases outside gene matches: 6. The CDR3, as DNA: TGTGCCAGCAGCTTAAGTCGACAGGGCGCAACTAATGAAAAACTGTTTTTT. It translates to CASSLSRQGATNEKLFF.

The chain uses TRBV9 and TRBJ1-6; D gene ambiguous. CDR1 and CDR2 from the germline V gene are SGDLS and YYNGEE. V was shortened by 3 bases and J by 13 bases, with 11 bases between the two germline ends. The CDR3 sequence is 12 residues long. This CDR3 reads CASSGSPGPLHF. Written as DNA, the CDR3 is TGTGCCAGCAGCGGATCCCCCGGGCCCCTCCACTTT.

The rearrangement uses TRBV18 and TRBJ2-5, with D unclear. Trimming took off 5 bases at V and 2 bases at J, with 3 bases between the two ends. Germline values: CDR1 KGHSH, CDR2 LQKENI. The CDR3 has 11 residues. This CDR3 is CASSEQETQYF. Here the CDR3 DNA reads TGTGCCAGCTCAGAGCAAGAGACCCAGTACTTC.

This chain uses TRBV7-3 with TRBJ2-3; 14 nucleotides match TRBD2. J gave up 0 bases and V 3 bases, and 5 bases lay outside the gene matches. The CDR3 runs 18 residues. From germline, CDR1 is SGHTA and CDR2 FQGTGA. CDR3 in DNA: TGTGCCAGCAGCTTGGAGGGGACTAGCGGGGGAAGCACAGATACGCAGTATTTT. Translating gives CASSLEGTSGGSTDTQYF.

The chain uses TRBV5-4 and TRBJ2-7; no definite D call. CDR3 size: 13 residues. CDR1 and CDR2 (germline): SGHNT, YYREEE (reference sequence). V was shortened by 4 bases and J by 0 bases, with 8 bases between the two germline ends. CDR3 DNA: TGTGCCAGCAGCCAAGGGTCCTCCTACGAGCAGTACTTC. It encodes CASSQGSSYEQYF.

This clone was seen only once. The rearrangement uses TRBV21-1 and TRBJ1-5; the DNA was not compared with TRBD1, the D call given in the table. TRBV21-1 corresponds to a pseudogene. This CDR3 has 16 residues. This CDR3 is CASSKGRGLPDQPQHF. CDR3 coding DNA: TGTGCCAGCAGCAAAGGAAGGGGGCTCCCCGATCAGCCCCAGCATTTT.

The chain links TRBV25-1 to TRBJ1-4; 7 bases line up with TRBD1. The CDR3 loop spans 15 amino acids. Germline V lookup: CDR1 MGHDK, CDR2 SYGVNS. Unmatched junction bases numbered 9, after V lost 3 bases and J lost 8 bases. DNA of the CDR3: TGTGCCAGCAGTGAGTCCCAGGGGGTTTACGAAAAACTGTTTTTT. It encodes CASSESQGVYEKLFF.

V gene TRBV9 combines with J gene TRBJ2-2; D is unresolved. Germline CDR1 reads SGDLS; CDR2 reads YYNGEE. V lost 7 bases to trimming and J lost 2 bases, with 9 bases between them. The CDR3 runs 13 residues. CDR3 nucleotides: TGTGCCAGCGGGTACGAAAACACCGGGGAGCTGTTTTTT. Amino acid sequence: CASGYENTGELFF.

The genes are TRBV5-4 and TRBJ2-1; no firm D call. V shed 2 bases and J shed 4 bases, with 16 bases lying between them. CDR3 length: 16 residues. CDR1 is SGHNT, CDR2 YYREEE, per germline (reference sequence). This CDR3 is CASSFNWENPYNEQFF. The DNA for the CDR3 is TGTGCCAGCAGCTTTAATTGGGAAAACCCGTACAATGAGCAGTTCTTC.

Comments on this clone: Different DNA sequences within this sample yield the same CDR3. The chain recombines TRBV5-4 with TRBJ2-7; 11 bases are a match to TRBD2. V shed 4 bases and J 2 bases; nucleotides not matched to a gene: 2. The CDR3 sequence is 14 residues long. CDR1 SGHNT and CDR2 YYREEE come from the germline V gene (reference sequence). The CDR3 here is CASSPGLAAYEQYF. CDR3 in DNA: TGTGCCAGCAGCCCGGGACTAGCGGCCTACGAGCAGTACTTC.

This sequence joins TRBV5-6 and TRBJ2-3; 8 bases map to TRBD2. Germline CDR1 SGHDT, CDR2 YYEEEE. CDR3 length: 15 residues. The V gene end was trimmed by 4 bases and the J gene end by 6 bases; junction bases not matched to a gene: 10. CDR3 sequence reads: CASSPFGGGMDTQYF. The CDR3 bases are TGTGCCAGCAGCCCCTTCGGGGGGGGGATGGATACGCAGTATTTT.

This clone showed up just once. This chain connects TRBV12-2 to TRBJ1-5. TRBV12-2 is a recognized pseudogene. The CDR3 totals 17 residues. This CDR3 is CASRSKGGAARDQPQHF. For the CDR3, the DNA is TGTGCAAGTCGCTCCAAAGGGGGGGCAGCCCGAGATCAGCCCCAGCATTTT.

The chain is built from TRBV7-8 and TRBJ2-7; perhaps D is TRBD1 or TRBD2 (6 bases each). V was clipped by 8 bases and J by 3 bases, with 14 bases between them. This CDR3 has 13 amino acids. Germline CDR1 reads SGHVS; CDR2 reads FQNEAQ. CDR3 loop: CASSGGQYYEQYF. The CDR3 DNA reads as TGTGCCAGCTCCGGGGGCCAATACTACGAGCAGTACTTC.